The 19 T cell receptor beta chains below were found in one sample sequenced in a study of OX40 agonist ivuxolimab in advanced cancers. Using immunoSEQ multiplex PCR, the repertoire was profiled, and TCRdb retains in-frame clones only, with some absent. This sample carries 75,000 to 80,000 clones, roughly 84% of them seen once, and the ten largest clones take roughly 5.8%. The sample consisted of CD4+ or CD8+ T cells sorted from blood, taken in a trial of the OX40 agonist ivuxolimab. These receptors were collected from an adult with an advanced solid tumor such as melanoma, head and neck, liver or kidney cancer.

The rearrangement joins TRBV2 to TRBJ1-1, with 9 nucleotides matching TRBD1. This CDR3 contains 14 residues. Germline V gene data show CDR1 as SNHLY and CDR2 as FYNNEI. V was pared by 8 bases and J by 1 base, with 5 bases of the junction left unmatched. The CDR3 loop is CASQPDRGNTEAFF. CDR3 DNA: TGTGCCAGCCAACCGGACAGGGGGAACACTGAAGCTTTCTTT.

The rearrangement joins TRBV7-9 to TRBJ2-7; the D is unclear. V shed 5 bases and J shed 4 bases, with 6 bases lying between them. CDR3 length equals 11 residues. CDR1 and CDR2 (germline): SEHNR, FQNEAQ (reference sequence). CDR3: CASSPGYEQYF. Here the CDR3 DNA reads TGTGCCAGCAGCCCCGGGTACGAGCAGTACTTC.

The chain employs TRBV19 and TRBJ2-5, with 7 bases that match TRBD1. Germline-derived CDR1 and CDR2 are LNHDA and SQIVND (reference sequence). CDR3 length: 14 amino acids. The trim removed 9 bases at V and 3 bases at J, leaving 10 bases unmatched. This CDR3 reads CASQPPGQKETQYF. In DNA form, the CDR3 reads TGTGCCAGCCAACCACCGGGACAGAAAGAGACCCAGTACTTC.

This chain joins TRBV6-6 and TRBJ1-2, with 7 bases fitting TRBD1. The germline gives CDR1 MNHNY, CDR2 SVGAGI (reference sequence). The J segment lost 0 bases and the V segment lost 2 bases, leaving 0 bases of the junction unmatched. The CDR3 sequence is 14 residues long. The CDR3, as DNA: TGTGCCAGCAGTTACGGGACAGCTAACTATGGCTACACCTTC. The encoded protein is CASSYGTANYGYTF.

The chain carries TRBV7-2 and TRBJ2-1; the D gene could be TRBD1 or TRBD2 (6 bases each). Deletions cut 5 bases from V and 6 bases from J, with 11 bases between. CDR1 SGHTA and CDR2 FQGNSA come from the germline V gene. The length of the CDR3 is 13 residues. CDR3 nucleotides: TGTGCCAGCAGCCAGAAGGGGGGCAATGAGCAGTTCTTC. It is translated as CASSQKGGNEQFF.

This clone was recorded only once. This chain joins TRBV2 and TRBJ2-1; tentatively, D is TRBD1 or TRBD2 (5 bases each). Trimming shortened V by 7 bases and J by 6 bases, and 13 bases separated the two germline ends. The CDR3 spans 13 residues. Germline-derived CDR1 and CDR2 are SNHLY and FYNNEI. CDR3 sequence (DNA): TGTGCCAGCAAGTTCGGGGCGATCAATGAGCAGTTCTTC. Its protein is CASKFGAINEQFF.

This clone was detected only once. The chain carries TRBV4-1 and TRBJ1-5; weak D call: TRBD1 (5 bases). V was trimmed by 8 bases and J by 10 bases, leaving 30 bases between them. The germline gives CDR1 MGHRA, CDR2 YSYEKL. The CDR3 totals 17 residues. CDR3 region: CASGAPRVGSPRLPQHF. In DNA form, the CDR3 reads TGCGCCAGCGGGGCCCCCAGGGTCGGAAGCCCGCGATTACCCCAGCATTTT.

This chain joins TRBV7-9 and TRBJ1-1; D not certain. V was trimmed by 5 bases and J by 2 bases, leaving 9 bases between them. CDR1 and CDR2 from the germline V gene are SEHNR and FQNEAQ (reference sequence). The CDR3 totals 13 residues. CDR3 sequence (DNA): TGTGCCAGCAGCCCCCCGGGAAACACTGAAGCTTTCTTT. This codes for CASSPPGNTEAFF.

This clone was detected once. The J gene is TRBJ2-7, the V gene TRBV5-1; TRBD1 matches 7 bases. Germline-derived CDR1 and CDR2 are SGHRS and YFSETQ. Unmatched junction bases numbered 8, after V lost 7 bases and J lost 1 base. The CDR3 consists of 14 residues. DNA of the CDR3: TGCGCCAGCGGGGAATTACAGGGGTCCTACGAGCAGTACTTC. This encodes CASGELQGSYEQYF.

The chain recombines TRBV7-3 with TRBJ2-3; the D gene is possibly TRBD2 (6 bases). The CDR3 contains 16 residues. Germline loops: CDR1 SGHTA, CDR2 FQGTGA. V was pared by 3 bases and J by 3 bases, with 16 bases between. The CDR3 reads CASSLGIGGGTDTQYF. CDR3 bases: TGTGCCAGCAGCTTGGGGATCGGGGGTGGGACAGATACGCAGTATTTT.

This chain links TRBV2 with TRBJ1-3, with D possibly matching TRBD1 (5 bases). This CDR3 has 14 residues. Trimming left V 4 bases short and J 2 bases short, with 9 bases between. The V gene's germline CDR1 is SNHLY and CDR2 FYNNEI. CDR3 bases: TGTGCCAGCAGTGTTCAGGGTGCTGGAAACACCATATATTTT. Translating it yields CASSVQGAGNTIYF.

In DNA, the CDR3 is TGTGCCAGTAGTACGGAGGAAGGAATGCCCGGCTATCAGCCCCAGCATTTT. Protein sequence: CASSTEEGMPGYQPQHF. The chain combines TRBV19 with TRBJ1-5; D is ambiguous. The CDR3 loop spans 17 amino acids. Trimming cost V 4 bases and J 5 bases, with 21 bases left between them. Germline CDR1 LNHDA, CDR2 SQIVND (reference sequence).

The chain is built from TRBV18 and TRBJ2-7; possible D gene TRBD1, 5 bases. CDR1 is KGHSH and CDR2 is LQKENI in the germline V gene. V lost 3 bases and J 2 bases, leaving 11 bases between the germline ends. CDR3 length: 14 residues. Written as DNA, the CDR3 is TGTGCCAGCTCACCCTCGACAGCCACCTACGAGCAGTACTTC. It specifies CASSPSTATYEQYF.

J is TRBJ2-3 and V is TRBV29-1, with 8 nucleotides matching TRBD1. Germline V gene data show CDR1 as SQVTM and CDR2 as ANQGSEA. This CDR3 contains 15 residues. The ends lost 6 bases at V and 4 bases at J; junction bases unmatched: 12. The CDR3 reads CSVESGGGRSDTQYF. Here the CDR3 DNA reads TGCAGCGTGGAATCAGGGGGCGGTAGATCAGATACGCAGTATTTT.

V gene TRBV28 combines with J gene TRBJ2-7, with D unclear. Trimming pared 2 bases from V and 1 base from J, leaving 18 bases between. This CDR3 is built from 17 residues. CDR1 is MDHEN, CDR2 SYDVKM, per germline. CDR3 sequence (DNA): TGTGCCAGCAGTTTAAGTGTTCAGGCGACTCCTTCCTACGAGCAGTACTTC. Amino acids: CASSLSVQATPSYEQYF.

The rearrangement links TRBV5-1 to TRBJ2-1; the D call may be TRBD1 or TRBD2 (5 bases each). Germline CDR1 reads SGHRS; CDR2 reads YFSETQ. The germline V and J ends were trimmed by 2 bases and 0 bases, with 9 bases remaining between them. CDR3 length: 15 amino acids. The CDR3 sequence is CASSLGTNSYNEQFF. The DNA of the CDR3 is TGCGCCAGCAGCTTAGGGACGAACTCCTACAATGAGCAGTTCTTC.

This clone was found once. The genes are TRBV10-1 and TRBJ1-6; D is possibly TRBD1 (6 bases). V was cut by 0 bases and J by 9 bases, with 9 bases left in between. Per the germline V gene, CDR1 is WNHNN and CDR2 is SYGVQD (reference sequence). CDR3 size: 14 residues. Here the CDR3 DNA reads TGCGCCAGCAGTGAGTCTAGGGGGAGTTCACCCCTCCACTTT. The encoded protein is CASSESRGSSPLHF.

This clone is termed medium-sized. This chain joins TRBV18 and TRBJ1-1; TRBD1 aligns across 9 bases. V gave up 1 base and J gave up 1 base; unmatched junction bases: 7. CDR1 KGHSH and CDR2 LQKENI come from the germline V gene. CDR3 length: 17 residues. The CDR3 DNA is TGTGCCAGCTCACCACTCCCGATGACAGGGGGGAACACTGAAGCTTTCTTT. Protein: CASSPLPMTGGNTEAFF. Full variable domain (rest looked up from reference TRBV18 and TRBJ1-1): NAGVMQNPRHLVRRRGQEARLRCSPMKGHSHVYWYRQLPEEGLKFMVYLQKENIIDESGMPKERFSAEFPKEGPSILRIQQVVRGDSAAYFCASSPLPMTGGNTEAFFGQGTRLTVV.

CDR3 coding DNA: TGTGCCTGGGGCCGGGACAGGGCGAGCGGGGAGCTGTTTTTT. Amino acids: CAWGRDRASGELFF. This chain uses TRBV30 with TRBJ2-2; 9 bases are a match to TRBD1. The CDR3 runs to 14 residues. V gave up 5 bases and J gave up 7 bases; unmatched junction bases: 8. CDR1 GTSNPN and CDR2 SVGIG come from the germline V gene (reference sequence).